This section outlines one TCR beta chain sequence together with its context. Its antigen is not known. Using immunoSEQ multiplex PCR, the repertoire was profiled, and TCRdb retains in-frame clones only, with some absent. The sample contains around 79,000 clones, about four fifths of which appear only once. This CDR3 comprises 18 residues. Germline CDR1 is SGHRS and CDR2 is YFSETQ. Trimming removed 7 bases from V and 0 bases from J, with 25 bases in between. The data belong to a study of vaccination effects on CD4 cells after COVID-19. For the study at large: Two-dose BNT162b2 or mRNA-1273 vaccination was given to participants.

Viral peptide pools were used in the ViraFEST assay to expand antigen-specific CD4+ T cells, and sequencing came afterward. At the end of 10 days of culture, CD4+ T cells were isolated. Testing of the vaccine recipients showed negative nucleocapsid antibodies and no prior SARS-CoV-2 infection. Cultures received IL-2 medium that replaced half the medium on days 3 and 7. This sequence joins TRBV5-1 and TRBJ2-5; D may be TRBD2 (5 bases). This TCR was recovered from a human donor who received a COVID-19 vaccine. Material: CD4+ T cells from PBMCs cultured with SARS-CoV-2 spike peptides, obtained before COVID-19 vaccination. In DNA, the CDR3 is TGCGCCAGCTCGAAGTTAGCCTGGGGAGTCGGGGACCAAGAGACCCAGTACTTC. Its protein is CASSKLAWGVGDQETQYF.